This T cell receptor (beta chain) is drawn from a study of cytomegalovirus exposure and HLA in healthy donors. The PCR had 60 Vbeta and 13 Jbeta primers. TCRdb's copy holds only in-frame clones and misses some; the assay was immunoSEQ multiplex PCR. The repertoire includes some 180,000 clones, roughly 82% of them detected once, and about 1.5% sits in the top ten. Between the trimmed V and J ends, which lost 5 bases and 2 bases, there was a span of 9 bases. This CDR3 contains 14 residues. In germline, CDR1 is MDHEN, CDR2 SYDVKM. The TCR comes from a man aged 35-49 years in good health and CMV-seronegative. Material: PBMCs. The chain employs TRBV28 and TRBJ2-2; D perhaps matches TRBD1 (6 bases). As DNA, the CDR3 is TGTGCCAGCAGTGGGACACCCAACACCGGGGAGCTGTTTTTT. Its protein is CASSGTPNTGELFF.